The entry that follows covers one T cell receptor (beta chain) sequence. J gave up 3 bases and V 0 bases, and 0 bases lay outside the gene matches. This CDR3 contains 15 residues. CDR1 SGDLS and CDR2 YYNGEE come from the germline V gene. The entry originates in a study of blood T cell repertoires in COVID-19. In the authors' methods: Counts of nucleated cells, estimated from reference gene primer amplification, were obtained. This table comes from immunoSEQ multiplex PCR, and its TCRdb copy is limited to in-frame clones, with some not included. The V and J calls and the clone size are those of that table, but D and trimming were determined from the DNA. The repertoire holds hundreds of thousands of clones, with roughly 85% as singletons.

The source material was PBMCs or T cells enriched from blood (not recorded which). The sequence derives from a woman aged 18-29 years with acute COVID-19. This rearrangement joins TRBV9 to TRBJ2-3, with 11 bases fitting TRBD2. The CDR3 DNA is TGTGCCAGCAGCGTAGCTAGCGGGGGGACAGATACGCAGTATTTT. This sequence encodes CASSVASGGTDTQYF.